The next 25 T cell receptor beta chains were all read from a single sample in a study of CD8+CD57+ T cells in acquired aplastic anemia. Profiling that covered TCR beta VDJ and CDR3 relied on genomic DNA as its template. Using its own MiXCR run on the reads, TCRdb lists one record per CDR3 protein. This table holds more than 150,000 distinct CDR3 sequences, approximately 45% found once. The sequencing input was sorted CD4+, CD8+, or CD8+CD57+ T cells (not recorded which) from PBMCs. These receptor sequences come from a human donor in good health.

This clonotype was counted ten times or more. This chain links TRBV20-1 with TRBJ2-4, with a weak D call TRBD2 (6 bases). The ends were cut back, 3 bases at V and 8 bases at J, with 17 bases in the middle. This CDR3 region has 14 residues. Germline-derived CDR1 and CDR2 are DFQATT and SNEGSKA (reference sequence). The CDR3: CSASRTDGGYIQYF. CDR3 nucleotides: TGCAGTGCTAGCCGGACTGACGGAGGGTACATTCAGTACTTC.

The V gene is TRBV5-1, the J gene TRBJ2-7; D possibly corresponds to TRBD1 (5 bases). V was shortened by 3 bases and J by 7 bases, with 14 bases between the two germline ends. Germline CDR1 is SGHRS and CDR2 is YFSETQ. This CDR3 contains 13 residues. The CDR3 DNA is TGCGCCAGCAGCTCGCCAGGGCAGGATGAGCAGTACTTC. This sequence encodes CASSSPGQDEQYF.

This clonotype was counted once. The J gene is TRBJ1-5, the V gene TRBV7-2, with 7 positions matching TRBD1. The germline V gene has CDR1 SGHTA and CDR2 FQGNSA. The CDR3 loop spans 11 amino acids. The V segment lost 5 bases and the J segment 11 bases; nucleotides outside the gene matches: 3. The CDR3 loop reads CASSPDRTQHF. The CDR3 DNA follows: TGTGCCAGCAGCCCGGACAGGACCCAGCATTTT. Together with reference TRBV7-2 and TRBJ1-5, the CDR3 gives the full variable domain: GAGVSQSPSNKVTEKGKDVELRCDPISGHTALYWYRQSLGQGLEFLIYFQGNSAPDKSGLPSDRFSAERTGGSVSTLTIQRTQQEDSAVYLCASSPDRTQHFGDGTRLSIL.

This clonotype was seen ten or more times. This chain connects TRBV12-3 or TRBV12-4 to TRBJ1-3; TRBD1 agrees at 8 bases. After removal of 7 bases from V and 6 bases from J, the junction contained 14 bases not matched to a gene. This CDR3 region has 16 residues. This chain's CDR3 is CASKPSDREWTNTIYF. CDR3 sequence (DNA): TGTGCCAGCAAGCCATCGGACAGGGAATGGACAAACACCATATATTTT.

This clonotype was counted at least ten times. This CDR3 is CASRGANTGELFF. For the CDR3, the DNA is TGTGCCAGCAGAGGGGCGAACACCGGGGAGCTGTTTTTT. The gene calls are TRBV7-8 and TRBJ2-2; D is perhaps TRBD1 (5 bases). This CDR3 is 13 amino acids long. Germline V gene sequence: CDR1 SGHVS, CDR2 FQNEAQ. V lost 6 bases and J 0 bases, leaving 5 bases between the germline ends.

CDR3 nucleotide sequence: TGCAGTGCCAGGGACAGGGTTAATAGCAATCAGCCCCAGCATTTT. Translated, it gives CSARDRVNSNQPQHF. This chain connects TRBV20-1 to TRBJ1-5, with TRBD1 matching over 9 bases. Germline values: CDR1 DFQATT, CDR2 SNEGSKA (reference sequence). J gave up 0 bases and V 6 bases, and 6 bases lay outside the gene matches. CDR3 length equals 15 residues.

This sequence joins TRBV30 and TRBJ1-4; D remains ambiguous. The CDR3 has 15 amino acids. Germline V gives CDR1 GTSNPN, CDR2 SVGIG (reference sequence). The V end was cut by 0 bases, the J end by 10 bases, with 18 bases between. CDR3 in DNA: TGTGCCTGGAGTGTTGGGCGGCCGCCCCTTGGAAAACTGTTTTTT. Translation: CAWSVGRPPLGKLFF.

The V call is TRBV15, the J call TRBJ2-1, with TRBD1 identical over 7 bases. The germline gives CDR1 LNHNV, CDR2 YYDKDF (reference sequence). V lost 4 bases, J lost 6 bases, and 6 bases stayed unmatched. The CDR3 is 14 residues long. CDR3 sequence: CATSNRQGSNEQFF. The CDR3 DNA reads TGTGCCACCAGCAATCGACAGGGTAGCAATGAGCAGTTCTTC.

This clonotype came up a few times. V is TRBV18 and J is TRBJ2-7, with 10 positions matching TRBD2. The CDR3 spans 15 residues. Germline CDR1 and CDR2: KGHSH and LQKENI. J lost 2 bases, V lost 6 bases, and 7 bases had no gene match. The CDR3 DNA follows: TGTGCCAGCTCTGCGGGTAGCGGGAGGCCCTACGAGCAGTACTTC. Translation gives CASSAGSGRPYEQYF.

There are many counts of this clonotype. V is TRBV7-9 and J is TRBJ2-1; D gene unclear. Germline loops: CDR1 SEHNR, CDR2 FQNEAQ (reference sequence). The CDR3 runs to 16 residues. V lost 1 base, J lost 7 bases, and 17 bases lay in between. This CDR3 is CASSLGSRALGNEQFF. The CDR3, as DNA: TGTGCCAGCAGCTTAGGGTCACGCGCGTTGGGTAATGAGCAGTTCTTC.

To note about this clonotype: This CDR3 fails to terminate in the conserved phenylalanine or tryptophan, so it likely reflects a read error. Because the CDR3's place on the DNA is in doubt, the DNA is left out and the CDR3 is given as listed by TCRdb. This chain links TRBV5-4 with TRBJ2-6; the table's D call TRBD1 went unverified against the DNA. The CDR3 is made up of 14 amino acids, end residues included. The germline V gene encodes CDR1 SGHNT and CDR2 YYREEE (reference sequence). CDR3 loop: CASRPPTGANVLAS.

The sample holds many counts of this clonotype. As DNA, the CDR3 is TGTGCCAGCAGCCCCGCGGAGGGGCGCCAAAATGAGCAGTTCTTC. Translating gives CASSPAEGRQNEQFF. The gene calls are TRBV7-3 and TRBJ2-1; D perhaps matches TRBD2 (6 bases). Germline V lookup: CDR1 SGHTA, CDR2 FQGTGA. Between the trimmed V and J ends, which lost 5 bases and 7 bases, there was a span of 18 bases. The CDR3 sequence is 15 residues long.

At least ten counts were recorded for this clonotype. The chain has TRBV6-5 and TRBJ2-7, with D tentatively TRBD2 (6 bases). Germline V lookup: CDR1 MNHEY, CDR2 SVGAGI. This CDR3 region has 13 residues. Trimming removed 7 bases at V and 3 bases at J, with 13 bases between. The CDR3 bases are TGTGCCAGCAATTGGGACGGGAGCTACGAGCAGTACTTC. It encodes CASNWDGSYEQYF.

This clonotype was counted a few times. The genes are TRBV28 and TRBJ1-2; 9 nucleotides align to TRBD1. There are 16 residues in the CDR3. In germline, CDR1 is MDHEN, CDR2 SYDVKM. V was clipped by 5 bases and J by 3 bases; unmatched bases: 10. CDR3 residues: CASSLGGQGIHYGYTF. CDR3 in DNA: TGTGCCAGCAGTCTCGGAGGACAGGGGATCCACTATGGCTACACCTTC.

This clonotype has just a few counts. The chain recombines TRBV18 with TRBJ2-7; D is perhaps TRBD2 (5 bases). The CDR3 is 13 amino acids. Trimming pared 6 bases from V and 3 bases from J, leaving 12 bases between. CDR1 KGHSH and CDR2 LQKENI come from the germline V gene. The CDR3 loop is CASSTSAGYEQYF. CDR3 coding DNA: TGTGCCAGCTCGACCTCGGCGGGCTACGAGCAGTACTTC.

This clonotype was recorded many times. The V gene is TRBV6-5, the J gene TRBJ2-5; D gene unclear. Germline V gene sequence: CDR1 MNHEY, CDR2 SVGAGI. V was clipped by 4 bases and J by 1 base, with 10 bases between them. This CDR3 contains 14 residues. The CDR3 spells CASSSWGIQETQYF. The CDR3 DNA reads as TGTGCCAGCAGTTCATGGGGAATCCAAGAGACCCAGTACTTC.

This chain joins TRBV15 and TRBJ2-1; TRBD2 aligns across 7 bases. This CDR3 region has 18 residues. Germline CDR1 is LNHNV and CDR2 is YYDKDF (reference sequence). J lost 4 bases, V lost 0 bases, and 12 bases had no gene match. Here the CDR3 reads CATSRDRGDGASYNEQFF. CDR3 DNA: TGTGCCACCAGCAGAGATCGGGGGGACGGGGCTTCTTACAATGAGCAGTTCTTC. Full variable domain (outside the CDR3, taken from reference TRBV15 and TRBJ2-1): DAMVIQNPRYQVTQFGKPVTLSCSQTLNHNVMYWYQQKSSQAPKLLFHYYDKDFNNEADTPDNFQSRRPNTSFCFLDIRSPGLGDTAMYLCATSRDRGDGASYNEQFFGPGTRLTVL.

As for this clonotype: One junction end disagrees with the germline gene, perhaps due to a read error. The chain employs TRBV7-3 and TRBJ2-5, with a weak D call TRBD1 (6 bases). Germline loops: CDR1 SGHTA, CDR2 FQGTGA. The CDR3 is made up of 13 amino acids. CDR3 amino acids: CASSKGGKETQYF. Here the CDR3 DNA reads TGTGCTAGCAGCAAAGGGGGAAAAGAGACCCAGTACTTC.

The chain recombines TRBV19 with TRBJ1-1, with D maybe TRBD1 (5 bases). Trimming took 1 base from V and 2 from J, leaving 11 bases between them. The CDR3 loop spans 15 amino acids. The germline V gene has CDR1 LNHDA and CDR2 SQIVND (reference sequence). The chain's CDR3 is CASSIARQTNTEAFF. For the CDR3, the DNA is TGTGCCAGTAGTATAGCCAGACAGACTAACACTGAAGCTTTCTTT.

This clonotype was detected ten times or more. This chain joins TRBV7-9 and TRBJ1-4; D possibly corresponds to TRBD1 (5 bases). V was shortened by 3 bases and J by 4 bases, with 9 bases between the two germline ends. The germline V gene has CDR1 SEHNR and CDR2 FQNEAQ (reference sequence). The CDR3 covers 14 residues. The CDR3 is CASSLGQNNEKLFF. In DNA form, the CDR3 reads TGTGCCAGCAGCTTGGGGCAGAATAATGAAAAACTGTTTTTT.

The gene calls are TRBV24-1 and TRBJ2-3, with 7 bases aligning to TRBD2. CDR3 length: 14 residues. Germline V gene data show CDR1 as KGHDR and CDR2 as SFDVKD. J gave up 6 bases and V 12 bases, and 14 bases lay outside the gene matches. The CDR3 nucleotides read TGTGCCCCGTCGACTGGCGGGAGAGGTGATACGCAGTATTTT. It translates to CAPSTGGRGDTQYF.

The rearrangement links TRBV9 to TRBJ1-1, with 8 positions matching TRBD1. The junction had 4 bases not matched to a gene; V was cut back by 5 bases and J by 4 bases. Per germline, CDR1 SGDLS and CDR2 YYNGEE. The CDR3 totals 13 residues. CDR3 coding DNA: TGTGCCAGCAGTAACACAGGGGGCACTGAAGCTTTCTTT. Its translation: CASSNTGGTEAFF.

The rearrangement uses TRBV20-1 and TRBJ1-1; no clear D. V was cut by 5 bases and J by 5 bases, with 15 bases left in between. Germline V gene sequence: CDR1 DFQATT, CDR2 SNEGSKA (reference sequence). This CDR3 has 13 residues. The CDR3 DNA reads TGCAGTGCTGTTCCCCCTGCGCTGACTGAAGCTTTCTTT. Protein product: CSAVPPALTEAFF.

This rearrangement joins TRBV7-3 to TRBJ2-7; 7 nucleotides align to TRBD1. This CDR3 has 13 amino acids. V was pared by 5 bases and J by 2 bases, with 3 bases of the junction left unmatched. The germline V gene has CDR1 SGHTA and CDR2 FQGTGA. CDR3 sequence reads: CASSTGQTYEQYF. Written as DNA, the CDR3 is TGTGCCAGCAGCACGGGACAGACCTACGAGCAGTACTTC.

Only a few counts were recorded for this clonotype. The J gene is TRBJ2-1, the V gene TRBV20-1; 10 positions agree with TRBD2. V shed 7 bases and J 0 bases; nucleotides not matched to a gene: 12. This CDR3 spans 17 amino acids. Germline CDR1 reads DFQATT; CDR2 reads SNEGSKA (reference sequence). CDR3 nucleotides: TGCAGTGGAACTCCCTTGGCTAGCGGGAGCTCCTACAATGAGCAGTTCTTC. This encodes CSGTPLASGSSYNEQFF.